The 21 T cell receptor beta chains presented below share a single source sample, sequenced in a study of T cells in Graves' hyperthyroidism and ophthalmopathy. Amplified regions were TCR beta CDR3 sequences from RNA transcripts. In the first-round RT-PCR of the TCR CDR3, the HTBI primer set was used. Each CDR3 protein is one row after TCRdb ran MiXCR on the multiplex PCR reads. The repertoire consists of a few hundred thousand distinct CDR3 sequences, with less than 20% occurring once and the leading ten covering under 7.5%. The material sequenced was blood. These receptors came from a woman aged 25 to 39 with Graves' hyperthyroidism.

The V gene is TRBV14, the J gene TRBJ2-2; 11 bases map to TRBD1. The CDR3 is 18 amino acids. The V gene's germline CDR1 is SGHDN and CDR2 FVKESK. V dropped 2 bases and J dropped 5; count of bases not matched to a gene: 10. The CDR3 is CASSQTRRTGGSTGELFF. The CDR3 DNA reads as TGTGCCAGCAGCCAAACAAGGAGGACAGGGGGCAGTACCGGGGAGCTGTTTTTT.

The table lists this clonotype with many counts. The chain joins TRBV6-1 to TRBJ2-7; D not resolved. The CDR3 spans 14 residues. Germline assignment: CDR1 MNHNS and CDR2 SASEGT. V lost 5 bases and J lost 3, with 14 bases in between. CDR3 nucleotides: TGTGCCAGCAGTTACCAAATGGACGGCTACGAGCAGTACTTC. Amino acids: CASSYQMDGYEQYF.

This clonotype was detected ten times or more. The chain links TRBV24-1 to TRBJ2-1; D gene unclear. Germline V gene lookup returns CDR1 KGHDR and CDR2 SFDVKD. V was cut by 4 bases and J by 9 bases, with 12 bases left in between. This CDR3 has 13 residues. The CDR3 DNA reads TGTGCCACCAGTGAGCTGAATCAACGTGAGCAGTTCTTC. Translation: CATSELNQREQFF.

A few counts support this clonotype. The chain has TRBV30 and TRBJ2-1, with a possible D match to TRBD2 (6 bases). The CDR3 sequence is 13 residues long. Trimming left V 2 bases short and J 7 bases short, with 12 bases between. CDR1 and CDR2 from the germline V gene are GTSNPN and SVGIG (reference sequence). The CDR3 nucleotides are TGTGCCTGGAGTACCGGGAGTACGAATGAGCAGTTCTTC. Protein: CAWSTGSTNEQFF.

This clonotype has a handful of counts. This chain joins TRBV5-4 and TRBJ2-7; 13 positions match TRBD2. V dropped 4 bases and J dropped 2; count of bases not matched to a gene: 6. From germline, CDR1 is SGHNT and CDR2 YYREEE (reference sequence). This CDR3 region has 16 residues. The CDR3, as DNA: TGTGCCAGCAGCCGGACTAGCGGGAGACAAACCTACGAGCAGTACTTC. Its translation is CASSRTSGRQTYEQYF. The variable domain in full, completed from reference TRBV5-4 and TRBJ2-7, reads ETGVTQSPTHLIKTRGQQVTLRCSSQSGHNTVSWYQQALGQGPQFIFQYYREEENGRGNFPPRFSGLQFPNYSSELNVNALELDDSALYLCASSRTSGRQTYEQYFGPGTRLTVT.

Regarding this clonotype: A much larger clone lies one base from this, so it may be a read error. The rearrangement links TRBV7-2 to TRBJ2-7; the D gene is possibly TRBD2 (5 bases). Germline V gene lookup returns CDR1 SGHTA and CDR2 FQGNSA. V shed 5 bases and J shed 7 bases, with 12 bases lying between them. The CDR3 has 12 residues. The CDR3 is CASSPTRREQYF. The DNA for the CDR3 is TGTGCCAGCAGCCCCACTAGGCGGGAGCAGTACTTC.

This clonotype was observed many times. This chain uses TRBV30 with TRBJ2-1; D gene ambiguous. CDR3 length: 15 residues. Germline lookup yields CDR1 GTSNPN and CDR2 SVGIG (reference sequence). Trimming stripped 0 bases from V and 2 bases from J, with 11 bases between. The CDR3 sequence is CAWSVRVGAYNEQFF. CDR3 sequence (DNA): TGTGCCTGGAGTGTACGGGTAGGAGCCTACAATGAGCAGTTCTTC.

The chain recombines TRBV6-5 with TRBJ2-5, with 8 bases that match TRBD1. The CDR3 has 14 amino acids. Germline loops: CDR1 MNHEY, CDR2 SVGAGI. V was pared by 0 bases and J by 12 bases, with 9 bases of the junction left unmatched. This CDR3 is CASSYSSGQDREYF. The CDR3 DNA reads TGTGCCAGCAGTTACTCGAGTGGTCAGGACAGGGAGTACTTC.

This sequence joins TRBV30 and TRBJ2-3; D may be TRBD2 (6 bases). Deletions cut 0 bases from V and 6 bases from J, with 16 bases between. This CDR3 has 15 residues. Per germline, CDR1 GTSNPN and CDR2 SVGIG (reference sequence). In nucleotides, the CDR3 is TGTGCCTGGAGTGTGAGTTGGGGGAGGACTGATACGCAGTATTTT. Protein sequence: CAWSVSWGRTDTQYF.

This clonotype was seen more than once but under ten times. This chain uses TRBV10-2 with TRBJ2-7; D is uncertain. This CDR3 has 13 residues. V was trimmed by 3 bases and J by 6 bases, leaving 12 bases between them. Germline V gene data show CDR1 as WSHSY and CDR2 as SAAADI. CDR3 in DNA: TGCGCCAGCAGTGATTCCCACCAGCGCGAGCAGTACTTC. Residues: CASSDSHQREQYF.

This clonotype was detected many times. This chain joins TRBV18 and TRBJ2-3; 7 bases align to TRBD2. The CDR3 contains 15 residues. Losses at the gene ends were 3 bases for V and 2 bases for J; bases not matched to a gene: 5. Germline V lookup: CDR1 KGHSH, CDR2 LQKENI. Here the CDR3 reads CASSPLAEFTDTQYF. The CDR3 coding sequence is TGTGCCAGCTCACCTCTAGCGGAGTTCACAGATACGCAGTATTTT.

This clonotype has only a few counts. The J gene is TRBJ2-1, the V gene TRBV20-1, with a possible D match to TRBD1 (5 bases). The germline V and J ends were trimmed by 3 bases and 8 bases, with 11 bases remaining between them. Germline lookup yields CDR1 DFQATT and CDR2 SNEGSKA (reference sequence). The length of the CDR3 is 12 residues. The CDR3 DNA is TGCAGTGCTAGCAGGGTAGTCTATGAGCAGTTCTTC. It codes for CSASRVVYEQFF.

There are many counts of this clonotype. This chain connects TRBV11-2 to TRBJ2-7; possibly TRBD1 or TRBD2 for D (5 bases each). Germline CDR1 and CDR2: SGHAT and FQNNGV. The V gene lost 6 bases and the J gene lost 7 bases, with 16 bases spanning the gap. CDR3 size: 13 residues. The CDR3 DNA sequence: TGTGCCAGCAGGGGACCTCAACTTTGGGAGCAGTACTTC. Residues: CASRGPQLWEQYF.

In its sample, this clonotype was seen many times. The J gene is TRBJ2-2, the V gene TRBV4-1; TRBD1 matches 8 bases. The germline V gene encodes CDR1 MGHRA and CDR2 YSYEKL. J lost 8 bases, V lost 6 bases, and 11 bases had no gene match. This CDR3 spans 15 amino acids. The CDR3 DNA is TGCGCCAGCAGGCCACAGGGGGAAACTAGGGGGGAGCTGTTTTTT. Translating gives CASRPQGETRGELFF.

This clonotype was observed many times. V gene TRBV12-3 or TRBV12-4 combines with J gene TRBJ1-1, with 7 bases matching TRBD1. The CDR3 sequence is 15 residues long. J gave up 0 bases and V 1 base, and 2 bases lay outside the gene matches. CDR3 protein: CASSLVGQLNTEAFF. CDR3 DNA: TGTGCCAGCAGTTTAGTGGGACAGCTGAACACTGAAGCTTTCTTT.

V and J are TRBV10-3 and TRBJ1-5, with a weak D call TRBD1 (5 bases). Germline V gene data show CDR1 as ENHRY and CDR2 as SYGVKD. The CDR3 is made up of 15 amino acids. V lost 10 bases and J lost 1, with 17 bases in between. CDR3 sequence: CATWDGKSSNQPQHF. CDR3 nucleotides: TGTGCCACGTGGGACGGAAAGAGCAGCAATCAGCCCCAGCATTTT.

This clonotype was counted ten times or more. The chain couples TRBV18 to TRBJ2-7; no clear D gene. The germline gives CDR1 KGHSH, CDR2 LQKENI. Trimming cost V 10 bases and J 5 bases, with 21 bases left between them. This CDR3 has 14 amino acids. CDR3 DNA sequence: TGTGCCACAGCTCAAGAGATGCCGGACCACGAGCAGTACTTC. Its translation: CATAQEMPDHEQYF.

In its sample, this clonotype was seen many times. The V call is TRBV10-1, the J call TRBJ2-7, with 7 positions matching TRBD1. The J segment lost 3 bases and the V segment lost 6 bases, leaving 8 bases of the junction unmatched. The CDR3 runs 14 residues. Germline CDR1 WNHNN, CDR2 SYGVQD (reference sequence). The CDR3 reads CASSPRDSGYEQYF. Written as DNA, the CDR3 is TGCGCCAGCAGCCCTCGGGACAGCGGCTACGAGCAGTACTTC.

This clonotype was seen repeatedly, ten times or more. The chain uses TRBV7-2 and TRBJ2-3; D remains unclear. This CDR3 spans 14 amino acids. Per the germline V gene, CDR1 is SGHTA and CDR2 is FQGNSA. Trimming stripped 6 bases from V and 1 base from J, with 11 bases between. CDR3 amino acids: CASSVMFGTDTQYF. The CDR3 coding sequence is TGTGCCAGCAGTGTGATGTTCGGCACAGATACGCAGTATTTT.

In its sample, this clonotype was seen many times. V usage is TRBV6-5 and J usage is TRBJ1-5; D possibly corresponds to TRBD1 (6 bases). CDR1 and CDR2 from the germline V gene are MNHEY and SVGAGI. CDR3 length: 16 amino acids. Deletions cut 0 bases from V and 1 base from J, with 10 bases between. The CDR3 reads CASSYSTGPSNQPQHF. The DNA of the CDR3 is TGTGCCAGCAGTTACTCGACAGGACCAAGCAATCAGCCCCAGCATTTT.

This clonotype was counted only a few times. The rearrangement links TRBV7-3 to TRBJ1-3; D is possibly TRBD1 (5 bases). This CDR3 comprises 14 residues. Trimming stripped 3 bases from V and 8 bases from J, with 14 bases between. The germline V gene has CDR1 SGHTA and CDR2 FQGTGA. The CDR3 DNA reads as TGTGCCAGCAGCTTCGCCGGGACTGGGGACACCATATATTTT. Encoded protein: CASSFAGTGDTIYF.